The present T cell receptor beta chain was sequenced within a study of T cell repertoires in cytomegalovirus infection. Regarding this clonotype: Its antigen is unknown.

V gave up 0 bases and J gave up 4 bases, with 9 bases separating them. The CDR3 is made up of 13 amino acids. Germline-derived CDR1 and CDR2 are SQVTM and ANQGSEA. In TCRdb, the reads were re-called with MiXCR into one record per CDR3 protein. The table shows more than 110,000 distinct CDR3 sequences, with 32% occurring only once. The sequence was obtained from a human donor in good health (CMV status not recorded). Some clones in this sample may be carry-over from other donors' samples. Sequencing was performed on CD8+ T cells from cultured PBMCs, taken from culture after CMV antigen stimulation. This sequence joins TRBV29-1 and TRBJ1-2, with D tentatively TRBD1 (5 bases). DNA for the CDR3: TGCAGCGTTGAAGACAACAGGCCCTATGGCTACACCTTC. Its protein product is CSVEDNRPYGYTF.